This T cell receptor (beta chain) comes out of a study of T cell responses to AZD1222 COVID-19 vaccine. TCRdb's copy holds only in-frame clones and misses some; the assay was immunoSEQ multiplex PCR. The sample yields fewer than 110,000 clones, approximately 88% seen once. V lost 4 bases to trimming and J lost 2 bases; unmatched junction nucleotides: 6. This CDR3 is built from 16 residues. Germline V gives CDR1 SGHRS, CDR2 YFSETQ. On this clone itself: Its antigen is as yet unknown.

Points from the study as a whole: Spike-specific TCRs gained breadth and depth after people received two AZD1222 doses. At baseline, seropositivity was found in only six or seven AZD1222 recipients. The peak T cell response came first, and repertoires were sampled only after it.

This TCR was sampled from an adult in good health. The specimen was peripheral blood, collected on day 0 of AZD1222 vaccination. The chain couples TRBV5-1 to TRBJ2-2; TRBD2 matches 9 bases. CDR3 loop: CASSTRTSANTGELFF. CDR3 coding DNA: TGCGCCAGCAGCACCCGGACTAGCGCAAACACCGGGGAGCTGTTTTTT.